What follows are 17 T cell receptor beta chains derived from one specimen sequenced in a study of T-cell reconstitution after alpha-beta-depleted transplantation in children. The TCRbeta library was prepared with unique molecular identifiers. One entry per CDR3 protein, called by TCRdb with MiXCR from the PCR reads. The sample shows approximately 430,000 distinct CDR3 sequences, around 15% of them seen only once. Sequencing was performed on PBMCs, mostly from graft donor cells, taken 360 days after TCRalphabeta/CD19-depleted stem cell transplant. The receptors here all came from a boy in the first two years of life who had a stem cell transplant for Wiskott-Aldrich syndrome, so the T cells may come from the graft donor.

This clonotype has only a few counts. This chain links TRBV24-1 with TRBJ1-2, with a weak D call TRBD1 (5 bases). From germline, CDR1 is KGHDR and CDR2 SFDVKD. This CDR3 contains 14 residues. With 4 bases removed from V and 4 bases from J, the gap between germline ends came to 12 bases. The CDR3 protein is CATSDWDSPYGYTF. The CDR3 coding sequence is TGTGCCACCAGTGACTGGGACTCGCCCTATGGCTACACCTTC.

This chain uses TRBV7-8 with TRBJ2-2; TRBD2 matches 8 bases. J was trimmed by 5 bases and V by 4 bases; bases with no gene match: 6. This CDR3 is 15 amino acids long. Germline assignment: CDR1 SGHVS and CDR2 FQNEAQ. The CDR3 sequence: CASSSGTSRTGELFF. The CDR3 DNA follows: TGTGCCAGCAGCTCCGGGACTAGTCGTACCGGGGAGCTGTTTTTT.

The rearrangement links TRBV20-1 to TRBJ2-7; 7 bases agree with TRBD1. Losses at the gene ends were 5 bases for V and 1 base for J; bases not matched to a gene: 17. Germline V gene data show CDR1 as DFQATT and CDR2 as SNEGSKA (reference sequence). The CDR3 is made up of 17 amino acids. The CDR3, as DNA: TGCAGTGCTCCTAGCCTAGTGCAGGGGGTAAAATCCTACGAGCAGTACTTC. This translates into CSAPSLVQGVKSYEQYF.

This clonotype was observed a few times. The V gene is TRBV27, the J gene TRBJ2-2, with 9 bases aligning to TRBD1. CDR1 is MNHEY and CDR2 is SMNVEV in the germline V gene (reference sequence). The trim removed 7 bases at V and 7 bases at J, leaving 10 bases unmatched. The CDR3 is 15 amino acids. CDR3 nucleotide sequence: TGTGCCAGCACCTCCGGGACAGGGAATTTCGGGGAGCTGTTTTTT. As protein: CASTSGTGNFGELFF.

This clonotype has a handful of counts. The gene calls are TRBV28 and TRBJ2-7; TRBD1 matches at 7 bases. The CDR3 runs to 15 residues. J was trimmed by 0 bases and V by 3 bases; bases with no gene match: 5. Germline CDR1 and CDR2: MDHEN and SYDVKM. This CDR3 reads CASSFGQVSSYEQYF. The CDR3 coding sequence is TGTGCCAGCAGTTTCGGACAGGTTAGCTCCTACGAGCAGTACTTC.

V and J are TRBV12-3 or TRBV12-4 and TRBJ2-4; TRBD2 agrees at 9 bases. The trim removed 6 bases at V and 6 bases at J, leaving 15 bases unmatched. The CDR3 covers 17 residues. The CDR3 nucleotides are TGTGCCAGCAGCCCCGGGGGGCGGGGGGGCTGGGGAAACATTCAGTACTTC. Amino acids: CASSPGGRGGWGNIQYF.

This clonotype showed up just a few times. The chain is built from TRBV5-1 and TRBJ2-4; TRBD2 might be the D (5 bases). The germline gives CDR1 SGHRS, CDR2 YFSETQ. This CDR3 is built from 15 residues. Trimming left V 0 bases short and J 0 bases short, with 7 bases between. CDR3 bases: TGCGCCAGCAGCTTGGTCGGGGAAGCCAAAAACATTCAGTACTTC. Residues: CASSLVGEAKNIQYF.

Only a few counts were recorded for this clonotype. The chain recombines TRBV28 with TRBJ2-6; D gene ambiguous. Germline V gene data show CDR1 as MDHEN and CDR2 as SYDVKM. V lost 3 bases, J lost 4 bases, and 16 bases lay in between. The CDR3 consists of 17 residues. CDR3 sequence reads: CASSFPLRTPGANVLTF. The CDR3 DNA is TGTGCCAGCAGTTTTCCTCTCAGGACCCCCGGGGCCAACGTCCTGACTTTC.

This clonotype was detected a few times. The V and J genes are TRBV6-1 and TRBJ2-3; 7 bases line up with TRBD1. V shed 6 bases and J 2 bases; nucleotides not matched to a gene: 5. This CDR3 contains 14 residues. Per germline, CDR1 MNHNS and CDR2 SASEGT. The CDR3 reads CASSRDRATDTQYF. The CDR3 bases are TGTGCCAGCAGCCGGGACAGAGCCACAGATACGCAGTATTTT.

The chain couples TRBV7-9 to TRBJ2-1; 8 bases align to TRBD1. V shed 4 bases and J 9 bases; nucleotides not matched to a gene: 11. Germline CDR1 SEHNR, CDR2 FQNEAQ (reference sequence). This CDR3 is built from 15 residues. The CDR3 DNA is TGTGCCAGCAGCTCAGGACAGGGTCGAGGCGGTGAGCAGTTCTTC. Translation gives CASSSGQGRGGEQFF.

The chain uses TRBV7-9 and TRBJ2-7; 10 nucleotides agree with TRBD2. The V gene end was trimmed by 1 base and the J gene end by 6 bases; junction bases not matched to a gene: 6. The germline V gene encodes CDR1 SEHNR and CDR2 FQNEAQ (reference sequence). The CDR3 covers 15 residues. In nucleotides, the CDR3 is TGTGCCAGCAGCTTAGAGCAACTAGCGGGAATCGAGCAGTACTTC. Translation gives CASSLEQLAGIEQYF. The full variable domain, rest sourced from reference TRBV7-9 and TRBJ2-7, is DTGVSQNPRHKITKRGQNVTFRCDPISEHNRLYWYRQTLGQGPEFLTYFQNEAQLEKSRLLSDRFSAERPKGSFSTLEIQRTEQGDSAMYLCASSLEQLAGIEQYFGPGTRLTVT.

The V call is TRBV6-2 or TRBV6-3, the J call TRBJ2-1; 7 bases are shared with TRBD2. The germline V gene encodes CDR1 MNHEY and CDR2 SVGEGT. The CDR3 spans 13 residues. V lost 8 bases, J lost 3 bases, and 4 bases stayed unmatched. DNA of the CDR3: TGTGCCAGCCGAGGACTAGACTACAATGAGCAGTTCTTC. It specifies CASRGLDYNEQFF.

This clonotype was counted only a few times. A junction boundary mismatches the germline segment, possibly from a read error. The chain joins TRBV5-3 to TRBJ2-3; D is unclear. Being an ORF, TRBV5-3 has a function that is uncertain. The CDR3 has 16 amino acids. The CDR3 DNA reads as TGTGCCAGCAGCTTGGCCACGGCGTCTAGCACAGATACGCAGTATTTT. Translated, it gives CASSLATASSTDTQYF.

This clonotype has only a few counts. In nucleotides, the CDR3 is TGTGCCACCAGTGATTGGAGGCCGGAATCCTACAATGAGCAGTTCTTC. Translated, it gives CATSDWRPESYNEQFF. The rearrangement uses TRBV24-1 and TRBJ2-1; tentatively, D is TRBD2 (5 bases). The CDR3 extends over 16 amino acids. CDR1 and CDR2 (germline): KGHDR, SFDVKD. V was cut by 2 bases and J by 1 base, with 11 bases left in between.

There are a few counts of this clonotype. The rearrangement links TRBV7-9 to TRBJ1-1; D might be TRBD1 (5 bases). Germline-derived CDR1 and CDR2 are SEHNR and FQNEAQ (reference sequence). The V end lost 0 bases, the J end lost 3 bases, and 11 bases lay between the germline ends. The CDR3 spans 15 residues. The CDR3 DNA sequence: TGTGCCAGCAGCTTAGCAAGGGGAGAGTACACTGAAGCTTTCTTT. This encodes CASSLARGEYTEAFF.

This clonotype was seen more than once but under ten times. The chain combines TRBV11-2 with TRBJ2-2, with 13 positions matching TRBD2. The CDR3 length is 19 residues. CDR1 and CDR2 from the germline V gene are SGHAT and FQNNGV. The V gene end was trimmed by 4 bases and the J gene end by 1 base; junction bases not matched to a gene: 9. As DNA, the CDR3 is TGTGCCAGCAGCTCCCGACTAGCGGGGGGATCTCGGAACACCGGGGAGCTGTTTTTT. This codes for CASSSRLAGGSRNTGELFF.

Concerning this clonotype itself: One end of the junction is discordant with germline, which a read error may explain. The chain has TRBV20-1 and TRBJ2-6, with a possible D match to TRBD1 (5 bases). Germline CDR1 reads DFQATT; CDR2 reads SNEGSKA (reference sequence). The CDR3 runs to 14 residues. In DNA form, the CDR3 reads TGCAGTGCTAGACCCAGCTCTGGGGCCAGCGTCCTGACTTTC. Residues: CSARPSSGASVLTF.